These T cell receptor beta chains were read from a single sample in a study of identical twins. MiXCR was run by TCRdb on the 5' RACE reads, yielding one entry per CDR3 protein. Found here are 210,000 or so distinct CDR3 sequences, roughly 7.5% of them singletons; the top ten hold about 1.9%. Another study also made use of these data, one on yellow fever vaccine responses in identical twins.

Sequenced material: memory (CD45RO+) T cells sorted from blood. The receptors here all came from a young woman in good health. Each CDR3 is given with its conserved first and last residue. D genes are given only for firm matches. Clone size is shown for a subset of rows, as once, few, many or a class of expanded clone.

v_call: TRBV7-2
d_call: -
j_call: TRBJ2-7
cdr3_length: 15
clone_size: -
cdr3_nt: TGTGCCAGCAGCTCGGACCTTTACCCCACCGACGAGCAGTACTTC
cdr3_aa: CASSSDLYPTDEQYF

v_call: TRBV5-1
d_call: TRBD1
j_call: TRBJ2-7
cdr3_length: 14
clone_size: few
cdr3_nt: TGCGCCAGCAGCTTAGGGACAGGCCTTCCCGAGCAGTACTTC
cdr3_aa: CASSLGTGLPEQYF

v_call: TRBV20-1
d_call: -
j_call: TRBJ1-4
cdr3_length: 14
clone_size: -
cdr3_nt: TGCAGTGCTAGACCCGGGACAAGGATAGAAAAACTGTTTTTT
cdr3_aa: CSARPGTRIEKLFF

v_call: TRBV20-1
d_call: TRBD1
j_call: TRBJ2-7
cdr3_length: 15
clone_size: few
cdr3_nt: TGCAGTGCTAGTACTGCCCGGGACAGGGCTCACGAGCAGTACTTC
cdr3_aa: CSASTARDRAHEQYF

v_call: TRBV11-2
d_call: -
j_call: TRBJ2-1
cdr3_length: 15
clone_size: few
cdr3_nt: TGTGCCAGCAGCCCTCAGGGTAGGGTCTACAATGAGCAGTTCTTC
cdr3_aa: CASSPQGRVYNEQFF

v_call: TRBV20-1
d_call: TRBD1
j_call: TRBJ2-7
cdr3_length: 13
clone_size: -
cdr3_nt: TGCAGTGCTAGGGGGACAGGGGACTACGAGCAGTACTTC
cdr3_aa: CSARGTGDYEQYF

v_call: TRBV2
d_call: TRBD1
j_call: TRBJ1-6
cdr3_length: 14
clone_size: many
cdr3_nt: TGTGCCAGCAGTGATTTTCAGGGGGGATCACCCCTCCACTTT
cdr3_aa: CASSDFQGGSPLHF

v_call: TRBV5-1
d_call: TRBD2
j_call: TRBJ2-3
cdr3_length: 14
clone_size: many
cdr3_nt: TGCGCCAGCAGCTTGGGTAGCGGGACAAGTACGCAGTATTTT
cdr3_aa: CASSLGSGTSTQYF

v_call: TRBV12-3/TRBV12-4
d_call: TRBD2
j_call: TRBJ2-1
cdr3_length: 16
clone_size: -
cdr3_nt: TGTGCCAGCAGTTTTTCTAGCGGGAGCCTTTACAATGAGCAGTTCTTC
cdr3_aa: CASSFSSGSLYNEQFF

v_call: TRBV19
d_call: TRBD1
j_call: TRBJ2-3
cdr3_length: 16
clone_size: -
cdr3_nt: TGTGCCAGTAGTCCTAGACAGGGGGGAGGCACAGATACGCAGTATTTT
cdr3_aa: CASSPRQGGGTDTQYF

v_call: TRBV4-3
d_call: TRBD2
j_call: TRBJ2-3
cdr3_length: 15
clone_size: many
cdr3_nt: TGCGCCAGCAGCCAAGTGGACGGGAGGGAAGATACGCAGTATTTT
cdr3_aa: CASSQVDGREDTQYF

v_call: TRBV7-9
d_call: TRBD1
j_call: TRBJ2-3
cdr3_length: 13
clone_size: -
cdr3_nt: TGTGCCAGCAGGGGGACAGGGTCGGATACGCAGTATTTT
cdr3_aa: CASRGTGSDTQYF

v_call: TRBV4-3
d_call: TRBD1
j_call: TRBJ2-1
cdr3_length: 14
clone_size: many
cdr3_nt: TGCGCCAGCAGCCAAGTGTCAGGGGGTGCTGAGCAGTTCTTC
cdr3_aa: CASSQVSGGAEQFF

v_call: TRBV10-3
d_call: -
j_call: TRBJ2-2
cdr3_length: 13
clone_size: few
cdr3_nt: TGTGCCATCAAGGCGGTCAACACCGGGGAGCTGTTTTTT
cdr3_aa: CAIKAVNTGELFF

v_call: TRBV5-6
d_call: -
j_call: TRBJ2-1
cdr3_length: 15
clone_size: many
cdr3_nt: TGTGCCAGCAGCTTGGGGACCGAGCCATACAATGAGCAGTTCTTC
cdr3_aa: CASSLGTEPYNEQFF

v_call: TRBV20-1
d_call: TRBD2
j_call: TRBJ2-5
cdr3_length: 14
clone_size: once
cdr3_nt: TGTAGTGCCGACGCGGCGGGAGCTTGGGAGACCCAGTACTTC
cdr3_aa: CSADAAGAWETQYF

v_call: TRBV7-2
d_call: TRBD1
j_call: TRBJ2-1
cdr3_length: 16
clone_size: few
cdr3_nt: TGTGCCAGCAGCAAGAACAGGGGATCATCCTACAATGAGCAGTTCTTC
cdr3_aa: CASSKNRGSSYNEQFF